This T cell receptor (beta chain) was found in a study of blood T cells in healthy people across ages. This clonotype came up a few times. As yet, its antigen is unknown. The CDR3 totals 14 residues. V was pared by 3 bases and J by 4 bases, with 7 bases between. Using a J-beta primer mix together with a sample-barcoded 5' primer, a second PCR was run for roughly 6 to 12 cycles. TCRdb itself ran the 5' RACE reads through MiXCR, one entry per CDR3 protein. The table has roughly 1.5 million distinct CDR3 sequences, about 45% seen once. Study findings and constraints: A roughly linear age-dependent decrease characterized TCR beta diversity per million T cells. Naive and antigen-experienced cells could not be conclusively compared, given unsorted PBMCs.

Specimen: blood. This sequence originates from a woman aged 18-30 years in good health. This chain joins TRBV12-3 or TRBV12-4 and TRBJ2-6; the D is unclear. DNA for the CDR3: TGTGCCAGCAGTTTGGCCTACGGGGCCAACGTCCTGACTTTC. It specifies CASSLAYGANVLTF.